The sequence of this TCR beta chain was determined in a study of blood T cell repertoires in COVID-19. Study at large: In each case, the material was cDNA or gDNA derived from T cells, B-cell-depleted T cells, or PBMCs.

Original methodology: The authors estimated nucleated cell counts from reference gene primer amplification. Clones were sequenced by immunoSEQ multiplex PCR, and TCRdb holds only the in-frame ones, with some missing. V and J calls and clone size are as listed in that table; D and trimming were resolved from the DNA. Of 200,000 to 300,000 clones listed, about 89% are singletons. CDR3 size: 13 residues. Germline loops: CDR1 MNHEY, CDR2 SVGAGI. The V and J ends lost 7 bases and 0 bases respectively, with 9 bases between them. This clone appeared a few times. The rearrangement uses TRBV6-5 and TRBJ1-1, with unresolved D. Sequencing was carried out using peripheral blood. The TCR comes from a woman aged 55-69 years who had recovered from COVID-19. This CDR3 reads CASNGLVNTEAFF. The DNA for the CDR3 is TGTGCCAGCAACGGACTCGTGAACACTGAAGCTTTCTTT.